These 21 T cell receptor beta chains were all obtained from the same sample, sequenced in a study of control samples from healthy donors and cancer patients. TCRdb's table, derived via immunoSEQ multiplex PCR, lists solely in-frame clones and lacks some. The sample consists of approximately 65,000 clones, under 90% of them appearing once. Sequencing input: PBMCs. These receptors were taken from a man in his sixties with lung cancer.

V is TRBV7-3 and J is TRBJ1-2, with TRBD1 identical over 8 bases. The CDR3 is 15 amino acids. With V trimmed by 4 bases and J by 5 bases, 9 bases remained unmatched. Germline CDR1 SGHTA, CDR2 FQGTGA. This CDR3 reads CASSSGQGREYGYTF. CDR3 DNA sequence: TGTGCCAGCAGCTCAGGACAGGGAAGAGAGTATGGCTACACCTTC.

The rearrangement links TRBV4-1 to TRBJ2-1; 10 bases match TRBD1. The CDR3 has 14 amino acids. Unmatched junction bases numbered 6, after V lost 5 bases and J lost 8 bases. The V gene's germline CDR1 is MGHRA and CDR2 YSYEKL. CDR3 region: CASSGTGVVYEQFF. CDR3 coding DNA: TGCGCCAGCAGCGGGACAGGGGTTGTCTATGAGCAGTTCTTC.

This chain links TRBV18 with TRBJ2-3, with 14 bases that match TRBD2. The germline V gene has CDR1 KGHSH and CDR2 LQKENI. V dropped 5 bases and J dropped 6; count of bases not matched to a gene: 7. The CDR3 has 16 residues. The CDR3 bases are TGTGCCAGCTCAATTCAGACTAGCGGGGGGGCCGATACGCAGTATTTT. Its protein is CASSIQTSGGADTQYF.

The chain employs TRBV5-1 and TRBJ2-2; 11 bases fit TRBD1. The CDR3 has 16 residues. CDR1 and CDR2 from the germline V gene are SGHRS and YFSETQ. V trimming: 2 bases; J trimming: 4 bases; junction bases outside the gene matches: 4. The DNA for the CDR3 is TGCGCCAGCAGCTTAGGACAGGGGGCCTTCACCGGGGAGCTGTTTTTT. Translating gives CASSLGQGAFTGELFF.

The chain uses TRBV6-5 and TRBJ2-7; 8 bases are a match to TRBD1. This CDR3 has 14 residues. V shed 5 bases and J 2 bases; nucleotides not matched to a gene: 5. CDR1 and CDR2 (germline): MNHEY, SVGAGI. The CDR3 nucleotides read TGTGCCAGCAGTACCCGGACAGGGACCTACGAGCAGTACTTC. Translated: CASSTRTGTYEQYF.

The chain has TRBV2 and TRBJ1-1; no clear D. The V end lost 7 bases, the J end lost 6 bases, and 18 bases lay between the germline ends. CDR3 length: 14 residues. From germline, CDR1 is SNHLY and CDR2 FYNNEI. The CDR3 nucleotides read TGTGCCAGCAATAGGAGAACGGGAACCGCTGAAGCTTTCTTT. It yields the protein CASNRRTGTAEAFF.

The rearrangement joins TRBV7-3 to TRBJ1-1; 8 bases match TRBD1. Trimming removed 5 bases from V and 5 bases from J; junction bases left unmatched: 7. Germline V gene data show CDR1 as SGHTA and CDR2 as FQGTGA. The CDR3 loop spans 14 amino acids. The CDR3 is CASSPADRGTEAFF. In DNA form, the CDR3 reads TGTGCCAGCAGCCCAGCCGACAGGGGTACTGAAGCTTTCTTT.

This chain uses TRBV6-5 with TRBJ2-3; D uncertain. There are 11 residues in the CDR3. Germline V CDR1 and CDR2: MNHEY, SVGAGI. The V and J ends lost 6 bases and 4 bases respectively, with 5 bases between them. Written as DNA, the CDR3 is TGTGCCAGCAGCCACCCAGATACGCAGTATTTT. Translation gives CASSHPDTQYF.

This clone occurred a few times. J is TRBJ1-1 and V is TRBV5-1; 12 bases fit TRBD1. This CDR3 spans 15 amino acids. CDR1 SGHRS and CDR2 YFSETQ come from the germline V gene. J was trimmed by 6 bases and V by 2 bases; bases with no gene match: 5. CDR3 sequence reads: CASSFSGTGGSEAFF. Written as DNA, the CDR3 is TGCGCCAGCAGCTTTTCCGGGACAGGGGGCTCTGAAGCTTTCTTT.

The chain employs TRBV27 and TRBJ1-2, with 11 bases matching TRBD1. Trimming cost V 4 bases and J 6 bases; bases outside gene matches: 7. CDR3 length: 15 amino acids. Germline loops: CDR1 MNHEY, CDR2 SMNVEV (reference sequence). CDR3 region: CASSSGQGAWNGYTF. The DNA for the CDR3 is TGTGCCAGCAGTTCAGGACAGGGGGCTTGGAATGGCTACACCTTC.

This chain uses TRBV18 with TRBJ2-6, with unresolved D. Germline CDR1 KGHSH, CDR2 LQKENI. Trimming took 3 bases from V and 0 from J, leaving 9 bases between them. The CDR3 has 16 residues. The CDR3 loop reads CASSPGPSSGANVLTF. The CDR3 DNA reads TGTGCCAGCTCACCGGGCCCATCCTCTGGGGCCAACGTCCTGACTTTC.

CDR3 sequence: CASSDQSLAGTEAFF. The DNA of the CDR3 is TGTGCCAGCAGTGACCAATCACTGGCCGGCACTGAAGCTTTCTTT. The chain joins TRBV2 to TRBJ1-1; D gene ambiguous. The CDR3 runs 15 residues. Germline lookup yields CDR1 SNHLY and CDR2 FYNNEI. Trimming left V 3 bases short and J 4 bases short, with 15 bases between.

The chain recombines TRBV9 with TRBJ2-4; D unresolved. CDR1 is SGDLS, CDR2 YYNGEE, per germline. The CDR3 length is 13 residues. V dropped 0 bases and J dropped 5 bases, with 6 bases sitting between them. The CDR3 protein is CASSVGGENIQYF. Written as DNA, the CDR3 is TGTGCCAGCAGCGTAGGTGGGGAAAACATTCAGTACTTC.

The chain links TRBV5-6 to TRBJ1-6; perhaps TRBD1 as D (5 bases). Germline CDR1 is SGHDT and CDR2 is YYEEEE. V lost 3 bases and J lost 8, with 9 bases in between. The CDR3 is 13 amino acids. The CDR3 loop reads CASSWGDYSPLHF. The CDR3 DNA is TGTGCCAGCAGCTGGGGGGATTATTCACCCCTCCACTTT.

This chain connects TRBV5-1 to TRBJ2-3, with D possibly TRBD2 on 6 matching bases. Germline V gene lookup returns CDR1 SGHRS and CDR2 YFSETQ. The CDR3 length is 20 residues. The V and J ends lost 4 bases and 1 base respectively, with 28 bases between them. In DNA form, the CDR3 reads TGCGCCAGCAGCCGGCGGCTGTTGGGGCAGGGACTCTCGGGCACAGATACGCAGTATTTT. The encoded protein is CASSRRLLGQGLSGTDTQYF. Supplemented by reference TRBV5-1 and TRBJ2-3, the full variable domain reads KAGVTQTPRYLIKTRGQQVTLSCSPISGHRSVSWYQQTPGQGLQFLFEYFSETQRNKGNFPGRFSGRQFSNSRSEMNVSTLELGDSALYLCASSRRLLGQGLSGTDTQYFGPGTRLTVL.

The rearrangement links TRBV18 to TRBJ2-5; D gene uncertain. The CDR3 runs to 14 residues. The germline CDR1 and CDR2 sequences are KGHSH and LQKENI. Trimming pared 2 bases from V and 1 base from J, leaving 8 bases between. Here the CDR3 reads CASSPYASQETQYF. As DNA, the CDR3 is TGTGCCAGCTCACCATATGCCAGCCAAGAGACCCAGTACTTC.

This clone was recorded once. The chain is built from TRBV21-1 and TRBJ2-1; TRBD2, as called in the table, went unchecked against the DNA. TRBV21-1 is marked as a pseudogene. The CDR3 is 19 residues long. The CDR3 loop is CASSKACVRGLAGGYEQFF. The DNA of the CDR3 is TGTGCCAGCAGCAAAGCGTGCGTACGGGGACTAGCGGGGGGCTATGAGCAGTTCTTC.

This chain's CDR3 is CASSERAGGSYGYTF. The CDR3 DNA follows: TGTGCCAGCAGTGAAAGGGCAGGGGGGAGCTATGGCTACACCTTC. The chain joins TRBV6-1 to TRBJ1-2, with 7 bases identical to TRBD1. The junction had 7 bases not matched to a gene; V was cut back by 2 bases and J by 4 bases. There are 15 residues in the CDR3. Germline CDR1 reads MNHNS; CDR2 reads SASEGT.

The chain employs TRBV5-4 and TRBJ2-1; tentative D call: TRBD1 (6 bases). The CDR3 is 17 amino acids. V lost 0 bases and J lost 3, with 16 bases in between. Germline V lookup: CDR1 SGHNT, CDR2 YYREEE (reference sequence). CDR3 sequence: CASSLGVGPGDYNEQFF. The CDR3 region has the DNA TGTGCCAGCAGCTTGGGAGTTGGGCCAGGGGACTACAATGAGCAGTTCTTC.

The CDR3 protein is CASSRVMGAANTGELFF. Here the CDR3 DNA reads TGTGCCAGCAGCCGCGTCATGGGGGCGGCAAACACCGGGGAGCTGTTTTTT. The genes are TRBV3-1 (or the pseudogene TRBV3-2) and TRBJ2-2; maybe TRBD1 (6 bases). CDR1 is LGHDT and CDR2 is YNNKEL in the germline V gene (reference sequence). Trimming shortened V by 4 bases and J by 2 bases, and 17 bases separated the two germline ends. The CDR3 length is 17 residues.

The chain is built from TRBV7-3 and TRBJ2-5; 11 bases match TRBD2. V shed 1 base and J 4 bases; nucleotides not matched to a gene: 5. There are 16 residues in the CDR3. Germline V CDR1 and CDR2: SGHTA, FQGTGA. CDR3 in amino acids: CASSLNSGGDRETQYF. CDR3 DNA: TGTGCCAGCAGCTTAAATAGCGGGGGGGATCGAGAGACCCAGTACTTC. Full variable domain (missing parts from reference TRBV7-3 and TRBJ2-5): GAGVSQTPSNKVTEKGKYVELRCDPISGHTALYWYRQSLGQGPEFLIYFQGTGAADDSGLPNDRFFAVRPEGSVSTLKIQRTERGDSAVYLCASSLNSGGDRETQYFGPGTRLLVL.